A single sample is the source of the 10 T cell receptor beta chains below, sequenced in a study of cytotoxic CD8 clonotypes in ibrutinib-treated CLL. The method was immunoSEQ multiplex PCR; TCRdb's version includes in-frame clones alone and lacks a portion of them. The table has 150,000 or so clones, about 80% seen once; the top ten hold roughly 4.7%. The sequencing here drew on PBMCs, taken after 24 months of ibrutinib treatment. These receptors came from a human donor with chronic lymphocytic leukemia.

This clone has just a few counts. Other DNA variants within this sample encode the same CDR3. The chain joins TRBV11-2 to TRBJ2-3, with D unresolved. The V end was cut by 2 bases, the J end by 4 bases, with 4 bases between. CDR1 and CDR2 (germline): SGHAT, FQNNGV. The CDR3 covers 12 residues. In DNA, the CDR3 is TGTGCCAGCAGCTTACGGGCAGATACGCAGTATTTT. Encoded protein: CASSLRADTQYF.

This chain links TRBV7-2 with TRBJ2-5, with 14 bases fitting TRBD2. The CDR3 spans 17 residues. Unmatched junction bases numbered 10, after V lost 5 bases and J lost 5 bases. Per the germline V gene, CDR1 is SGHTA and CDR2 is FQGNSA. The CDR3 is CASSARGLAGVGETQYF. The CDR3 region has the DNA TGTGCCAGCAGCGCCAGGGGACTAGCGGGAGTTGGGGAGACCCAGTACTTC.

The gene calls are TRBV5-6 and TRBJ1-2; possible D gene TRBD1, 5 bases. This CDR3 comprises 12 residues. Germline-derived CDR1 and CDR2 are SGHDT and YYEEEE. With 4 bases removed from V and 4 bases from J, the gap between germline ends came to 8 bases. CDR3 loop: CASSLRGYGYTF. The CDR3 coding sequence is TGTGCCAGCAGCCTAAGGGGCTATGGCTACACCTTC.

This clone showed up just a few times. This chain uses TRBV28 with TRBJ2-7, with D unresolved. The CDR3 extends over 15 amino acids. Germline assignment: CDR1 MDHEN and CDR2 SYDVKM. V was cut by 2 bases and J by 4 bases, with 15 bases left in between. The CDR3 region has the DNA TGTGCCAGCAGTTTAAGTGAGGACCGCCCTTACGAGCAGTACTTC. Protein product: CASSLSEDRPYEQYF.

This rearrangement joins TRBV28 to TRBJ2-7; 7 bases map to TRBD1. V lost 6 bases, J lost 4 bases, and 12 bases stayed unmatched. The CDR3 is 15 amino acids. CDR1 is MDHEN and CDR2 is SYDVKM in the germline V gene. The CDR3 sequence: CASRGTESNPYEQYF. The CDR3 DNA reads as TGTGCCAGCAGGGGGACAGAGAGCAACCCATACGAGCAGTACTTC.

The chain is built from TRBV5-1 and TRBJ1-3; D remains ambiguous. Trimming removed 0 bases at V and 5 bases at J, with 9 bases between. Germline CDR1 SGHRS, CDR2 YFSETQ. There are 14 residues in the CDR3. In DNA, the CDR3 is TGCGCCAGCAGCTTGGGGTTCTCCCGAAACACCATATATTTT. This gives the protein CASSLGFSRNTIYF.

This clone was found once. This chain connects TRBV28 to TRBJ2-7; D gene uncertain. Germline CDR1 is MDHEN and CDR2 is SYDVKM. CDR3 length: 12 amino acids. The V end lost 6 bases, the J end lost 0 bases, and 6 bases lay between the germline ends. The CDR3 coding sequence is TGTGCCAGCAGCACAGACTCCTACGAGCAGTACTTC. Translation: CASSTDSYEQYF.

The rearrangement links TRBV10-3 to TRBJ2-7; 8 bases align to TRBD2. The V and J ends lost 4 bases and 6 bases, in that order; junction bases with no gene match: 11. CDR1 and CDR2 from the germline V gene are ENHRY and SYGVKD. The CDR3 has 15 residues. The CDR3 DNA follows: TGTGCCATCAGTGTGGGTGCGGGGGGCAGCAGCGAGCAGTACTTC. Its protein product is CAISVGAGGSSEQYF.

This chain links TRBV5-1 with TRBJ2-7; D might be TRBD1 (5 bases). Deletions cut 4 bases from V and 4 bases from J, with 12 bases between. The CDR3 sequence is 13 residues long. Germline V CDR1 and CDR2: SGHRS, YFSETQ. The CDR3 DNA follows: TGCGCCAGCAGCGCCAGGGCCGCGTACGAGCAGTACTTC. This translates into CASSARAAYEQYF.

The CDR3 bases are TGTGCCAGCGGCGGGACAGGGTTTCAGCCCCAGCATTTT. Its protein is CASGGTGFQPQHF. The chain links TRBV2 to TRBJ1-5; 9 bases align to TRBD1. The CDR3 spans 13 residues. V lost 8 bases to trimming and J lost 6 bases; unmatched junction nucleotides: 5. From germline, CDR1 is SNHLY and CDR2 FYNNEI.